This TCR beta chain is drawn from a study of cytomegalovirus exposure and HLA in healthy donors (dated 2017 in TCRdb). Notes on the research overall: According to a later analysis, one platform produced both the 100 to 150 validation repertoires and the 700 or so repertoires of the first cohort. High-throughput TCR immunosequencing, statistical association of individual TCRs with disease status, and machine learning were combined to predict cytomegalovirus infection status. In addition to the first cohort of 650 to 800 subjects, a separate validation cohort of 120 different subjects was used. The study was designed to test whether signatures of past pathogen exposure could be identified by cataloging public T cell receptors. The research as a whole found: The study gave a list of over 150 TCR beta chains associated with cytomegalovirus. A few of the identified cytomegalovirus-associated TCR beta chains were confirmed in vitro to be specific for cytomegalovirus antigens. Across donors, most TCR sequences were observed very rarely, whereas some public TCRs were present in many individuals. Subsequent analysis determined that TCRs grouped into clusters in the first cohort also showed a tendency toward co-occurrence across the roughly 120 validation repertoires, and 85% to 95% of cluster scores exceeded 0. According to the authors, the approach could potentially be generalized to other disease states and immunological phenotypes. Cytomegalovirus status was reported to be diagnosed by the classifier with high specificity and sensitivity in both the original and validation cohorts. A later analysis lacked HLA typing for the validation cohort, so it scored co-occurrence in that cohort across all 110 or so repertoires.

Comments on this clone: Its antigen has not been determined. Base qualities are not provided; no much larger clone lies one nucleotide away.

Donors formed part of the validation cohort, which comprised about 120 subjects and was distinct from the first cohort of 550 to 850 subjects. Libraries were built with the immunoSEQ multiplex PCR assay. The paper's processing steps were these. A statistical classification framework was developed to diagnose cytomegalovirus status using the catalog of TCR beta chain sequences. TCRdb stores this immuneACCESS table with in-frame sequences only. Part of the clones is absent; in the studies checked, under half of the shortfall reflects unresolved V genes, and no reason is known for the rest. That table furnishes V, J and clone size, whereas the DNA furnished D and trimming. Counted in this sample were about 400,000 clones; more than 80% of them appeared once. Jointly, the top ten make up roughly 0.83% of the sample. CDR1 and CDR2, per the germline V gene, are SQVTM and ANQGSEA. The CDR3 holds 13 amino acids from the cysteine to the phenylalanine. CDR3 DNA only is kept here, 39 bases in frame from base 1. V is cut by 6 bases and J by 1 base, and the space between the germline ends is 12 bases.

The sequenced sample was PBMCs. The rearrangement combines TRBV29-1 with TRBJ1-1; tentative D gene TRBD1, with 5 bases matching. The source of this sequence is a woman aged 18 to 35 in good health and CMV-seronegative. The CDR3 protein sequence reads: CSVLTGKNTEAFF. The sequence in DNA is TGCAGCGTGCTAACAGGAAAGAACACTGAAGCTTTCTTT.